These 13 T cell receptor beta chains were sequenced from one sample in a study of control samples from healthy donors and cancer patients. Clones were sequenced by immunoSEQ multiplex PCR, and TCRdb holds only the in-frame ones, with some missing. The table has about 140,000 clones, roughly 94% seen once. Sequencing was performed on blood. These receptors came from a man aged 40-49 years in good health.

This clone has just a few counts. V usage is TRBV6-1 and J usage is TRBJ2-3; tentative D call: TRBD1 (6 bases). CDR3 length: 16 amino acids. Trimming pared 2 bases from V and 1 base from J, leaving 13 bases between. The germline gives CDR1 MNHNS, CDR2 SASEGT. In DNA, the CDR3 is TGTGCCAGCAGTGAATGGAGGAGACAGGGCACAGATACGCAGTATTTT. This encodes CASSEWRRQGTDTQYF.

The chain uses TRBV9 and TRBJ1-1; D not certain. Germline values: CDR1 SGDLS, CDR2 YYNGEE. The CDR3 length is 16 residues. Trimming pared 0 bases from V and 4 bases from J, leaving 16 bases between. For the CDR3, the DNA is TGTGCCAGCAGCGTAGGAGGAGGAGTTGAGAGCACTGAAGCTTTCTTT. This sequence encodes CASSVGGGVESTEAFF.

This chain joins TRBV30 and TRBJ1-1; D unclear. Germline CDR1 is GTSNPN and CDR2 is SVGIG (reference sequence). The CDR3 runs to 13 residues. V was shortened by 2 bases and J by 0 bases, with 7 bases between the two germline ends. For the CDR3, the DNA is TGTGCCTGGAGTAGGGTTCTGAACACTGAAGCTTTCTTT. Its protein product is CAWSRVLNTEAFF.

This clone was recorded a few times. This chain connects TRBV10-1 to TRBJ2-7, with no clear D. Germline lookup yields CDR1 WNHNN and CDR2 SYGVQD (reference sequence). V gave up 0 bases and J gave up 3 bases, with 3 bases separating them. The CDR3 has 12 amino acids. CDR3 nucleotides: TGCGCCAGCAGTGAGTCGCTCTACGAGCAGTACTTC. Its protein is CASSESLYEQYF.

The rearrangement joins TRBV5-5 to TRBJ2-1, with 14 bases identical to TRBD2. CDR1 SGHKS and CDR2 YYEKEE come from the germline V gene (reference sequence). V lost 4 bases to trimming and J lost 10 bases; unmatched junction nucleotides: 10. This CDR3 has 16 amino acids. In nucleotides, the CDR3 is TGTGCCAGCAGCCTAGCCGGGACTAGCGGGAGTGGGGAGCAGTTCTTC. Its protein product is CASSLAGTSGSGEQFF.

This clone showed up just once. V gene TRBV10-3 combines with J gene TRBJ1-1; 8 bases are shared with TRBD1. CDR3 length: 14 amino acids. The ends lost 5 bases at V and 2 bases at J; junction bases unmatched: 4. The germline V gene encodes CDR1 ENHRY and CDR2 SYGVKD. The CDR3 protein is CAISQTGDNTEAFF. DNA of the CDR3: TGTGCCATCAGTCAGACAGGGGATAACACTGAAGCTTTCTTT.

The chain combines TRBV12-3 or TRBV12-4 with TRBJ2-2; D remains ambiguous. The V gene lost 2 bases and the J gene lost 7 bases, with 8 bases spanning the gap. The CDR3 spans 13 residues. The CDR3 nucleotides are TGTGCCAGCAGTTTACAAAGGATCGGGGAGCTGTTTTTT. Residues: CASSLQRIGELFF.

This clone was seen a single time. The chain combines TRBV6-1 with TRBJ1-6; D is unresolved. Germline values: CDR1 MNHNS, CDR2 SASEGT. Trimming stripped 0 bases from V and 7 bases from J, with 10 bases between. The CDR3 has 15 amino acids. CDR3 DNA: TGTGCCAGCAGTGAAGCAGGGCGAGAAAATTCACCCCTCCACTTT. Protein product: CASSEAGRENSPLHF.

The J gene is TRBJ2-7, the V gene TRBV5-1; maybe TRBD2 (6 bases). Germline CDR1 reads SGHRS; CDR2 reads YFSETQ. With 4 bases removed from V and 11 bases from J, the gap between germline ends came to 16 bases. This CDR3 has 12 residues. Here the CDR3 reads CASSPPSALEYF. CDR3 nucleotide sequence: TGCGCCAGCAGCCCTCCTAGCGCCCTCGAGTACTTC.

The chain has TRBV3-1 (or the pseudogene TRBV3-2) and TRBJ1-2; D is unclear. Trimming removed 4 bases at V and 2 bases at J, with 5 bases between. CDR3 length: 12 amino acids. Germline CDR1 LGHDT, CDR2 YNNKEL (reference sequence). CDR3 nucleotides: TGTGCCAGCAGCCTAGTCAACTATGGCTACACCTTC. Translated, it gives CASSLVNYGYTF.

CDR3 sequence: CASGMNEQYF. The CDR3 DNA sequence: TGTGCCAGCGGTATGAACGAGCAGTACTTC. The J gene is TRBJ2-7, the V gene TRBV6-5; D is uncertain. The CDR3 is 10 residues long. Trimming shortened V by 8 bases and J by 5 bases, and 7 bases separated the two germline ends. CDR1 and CDR2 (germline): MNHEY, SVGAGI.

This rearrangement joins TRBV3-1 (or the pseudogene TRBV3-2) to TRBJ2-7; 7 positions match TRBD1. CDR1 and CDR2 (germline): LGHDT, YNNKEL (reference sequence). The CDR3 totals 17 residues. V dropped 5 bases and J dropped 3; count of bases not matched to a gene: 16. The CDR3 protein is CASSLNFQRDSGYEQYF. As DNA, the CDR3 is TGTGCCAGCAGCTTAAACTTCCAGAGGGACAGCGGCTACGAGCAGTACTTC.

The chain carries TRBV4-1 and TRBJ2-7, with a possible D match to TRBD1 (5 bases). Germline V gene data show CDR1 as MGHRA and CDR2 as YSYEKL. Trimming took 4 bases from V and 0 from J, leaving 10 bases between them. This CDR3 is built from 14 residues. In nucleotides, the CDR3 is TGCGCCAGCAGCCCCCTTCAGGGCTCCTACGAGCAGTACTTC. Translated, it gives CASSPLQGSYEQYF.